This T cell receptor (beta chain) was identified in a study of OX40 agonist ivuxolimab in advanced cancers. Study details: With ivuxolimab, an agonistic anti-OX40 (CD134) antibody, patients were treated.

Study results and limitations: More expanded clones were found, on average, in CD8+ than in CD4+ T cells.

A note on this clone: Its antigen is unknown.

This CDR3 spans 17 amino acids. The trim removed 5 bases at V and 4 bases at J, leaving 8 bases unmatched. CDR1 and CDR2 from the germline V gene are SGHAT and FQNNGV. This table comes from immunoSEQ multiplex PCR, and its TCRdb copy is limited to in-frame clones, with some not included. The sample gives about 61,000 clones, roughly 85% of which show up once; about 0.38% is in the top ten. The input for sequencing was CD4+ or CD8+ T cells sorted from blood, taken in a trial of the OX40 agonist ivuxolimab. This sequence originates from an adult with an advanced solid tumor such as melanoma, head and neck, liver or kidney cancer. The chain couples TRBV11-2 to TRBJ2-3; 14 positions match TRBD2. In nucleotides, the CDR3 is TGTGCCAGCAGCCCCGGGACTAGCGGGGGAGTGGCAGATACGCAGTATTTT. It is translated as CASSPGTSGGVADTQYF.